These T cell receptor beta chains were read from a single sample in a study of human T cells and chemical hapten exposure. MiXCR, applied by TCRdb to the RACE reads, yields one record per CDR3 protein. The repertoire includes 150,000 to 200,000 distinct CDR3 sequences, about 15% of them detected once, and 1.5% to 2% sits in the top ten. The material was whole blood, obtained in connection with sensitization to the hapten diphenylcyclopropenone (DPC). These receptors were obtained from a woman aged 25 to 39 with alopecia areata. Some clones in this sample may be carry-over from other donors' samples. Each CDR3 is given with its conserved first and last residue. The D gene is left open where the match is weak. Rows may omit the clone size; those that give it use once, few, many or a size class.

TRBV30	TRBJ1-5	many	TRBD1	CAWKSGGPSSNQPQHF	TGTGCCTGGAAATCAGGGGGGCCCAGTAGCAATCAGCCCCAGCATTTT
TRBV7-9	TRBJ2-7	.	.	CASSATGTVEKQYF	TGTGCCAGCAGCGCAACCGGGACTGTGGAAAAGCAGTACTTC
TRBV7-2	TRBJ2-7	.	TRBD2	CASSLEVARGYSYEQYF	TGTGCCAGCAGCTTAGAGGTTGCGCGGGGGTATTCCTACGAGCAGTACTTC
TRBV3-1	TRBJ1-1	many	.	CASSFSNTEAFF	TGTGCCAGCAGCTTCAGTAACACTGAAGCTTTCTTT
TRBV20-1	TRBJ2-7	.	TRBD1	CSARTGRNEQYF	TGCAGTGCGCGGACAGGGCGCAACGAGCAGTACTTC
TRBV12-3/TRBV12-4	TRBJ1-2	many	TRBD1	CASSSPGGDGYTF	TGTGCCAGCAGTTCCCCAGGGGGCGATGGCTACACCTTC
TRBV28	TRBJ2-5	few	.	CASSLREETQYF	TGTGCCAGCAGTTTAAGGGAAGAGACCCAGTACTTC
TRBV27	TRBJ2-2	.	.	CASSLTSDTRGAGELFF	TGTGCCAGCAGTCTCACCTCCGACACCCGAGGTGCCGGGGAGCTGTTTTTT
TRBV27	TRBJ2-7	many	.	CASSYNYEQYF	TGTGCCAGCAGTTACAACTACGAGCAGTACTTC
TRBV18	TRBJ1-2	many	TRBD1	CASSPPPSTGRYGYTF	TGTGCCAGCTCACCGCCTCCCTCGACAGGGCGCTATGGCTACACCTTC
TRBV6-1	TRBJ2-7	few	.	CASSYGALSSYEQYF	TGTGCCAGCAGTTACGGTGCCCTGAGTTCCTACGAGCAGTACTTC
TRBV6-4	TRBJ2-3	.	.	CASSTGSGTDTQYF	TGTGCCAGCAGCACAGGGTCGGGTACAGATACGCAGTATTTT
TRBV6-1	TRBJ2-1	.	TRBD2	CAIKGLAEPIYNEQFF	TGTGCCATCAAAGGACTAGCGGAACCCATTTACAATGAGCAGTTCTTC
TRBV5-1	TRBJ2-1	few	TRBD2	CASSLALAGLGEQFF	TGCGCCAGCAGCTTGGCCCTAGCGGGGCTGGGTGAGCAGTTCTTC
TRBV20-1	TRBJ1-5	many	.	CSARDRTGNQPQHF	TGCAGTGCTAGGGATAGGACAGGCAATCAGCCCCAGCATTTT
TRBV4-3	TRBJ2-3	.	TRBD1	CASSPGQGVTDTQYF	TGCGCCAGCAGCCCCGGACAGGGGGTCACAGATACGCAGTATTTT
TRBV4-2	TRBJ2-3	few	.	CASSQYRDGVSDTQYF	TGTGCCAGCAGCCAATACAGGGACGGGGTTTCAGATACGCAGTATTTT
TRBV2	TRBJ2-7	.	TRBD1	CASIQGTGGGEQYF	TGTGCCAGCATCCAGGGGACAGGGGGTGGTGAGCAGTACTTC
TRBV4-1	TRBJ1-5	few	TRBD1	CASTEGAEGNQPQHF	TGCGCCAGCACGGAGGGGGCCGAGGGCAATCAGCCCCAGCATTTT
TRBV20-1	TRBJ1-2	few	.	CSASRGSYGYTF	TGCAGTGCTAGTAGGGGAAGTTATGGCTACACCTTC
TRBV7-9	TRBJ1-4	.	.	CASSRRDATNEKLFF	TGTGCCAGCAGCCGACGGGACGCAACTAATGAAAAACTGTTTTTT
TRBV29-1	TRBJ2-7	few	TRBD2	CSSRLAGGGEQYF	TGCAGCTCGAGACTAGCGGGAGGGGGTGAGCAGTACTTC
TRBV11-3	TRBJ1-1	few	.	CASSLRGARVDTEAFF	TGTGCCAGCAGCTTAAGGGGGGCGCGGGTGGACACTGAAGCTTTCTTT
TRBV5-1	TRBJ2-1	.	.	CASSLVLSNEQFF	TGCGCCAGCAGCTTGGTTCTCTCCAATGAGCAGTTCTTC
TRBV6-5	TRBJ2-7	.	.	CASSYELGEQYF	TGTGCCAGCAGTTACGAGCTTGGCGAGCAGTACTTC
TRBV7-3	TRBJ2-2	few	.	CASSLTQTAGELFF	TGTGCCAGCAGCTTAACCCAGACAGCCGGGGAGCTGTTTTTT
TRBV3-1	TRBJ1-5	many	.	CASSQTEGQPQHF	TGTGCCAGCAGCCAGACAGAGGGGCAGCCCCAGCATTTT
TRBV20-1	TRBJ1-4	.	.	CSASSTGLPNEKLFF	TGCAGTGCCTCAAGCACAGGGCTTCCTAATGAAAAACTGTTTTTT
TRBV10-2	TRBJ1-6	few	TRBD1	CASSERTGGFASPLHF	TGCGCCAGCAGTGAGAGGACAGGGGGCTTCGCTTCACCCCTCCACTTT
TRBV12-3/TRBV12-4	TRBJ1-1	few	TRBD1	CASSRQGVPEAFF	TGTGCCAGCAGTAGGCAGGGGGTCCCTGAAGCTTTCTTT
TRBV28	TRBJ1-1	.	.	CASRIGPQDHSEAFF	TGTGCCAGCAGGATCGGGCCCCAAGATCACTCTGAAGCTTTCTTT
TRBV6-2/TRBV6-3	TRBJ1-1	.	TRBD1	CASSELTLTGGWYTEAFF	TGTGCCAGTTCCGAACTCACCCTGACAGGGGGGTGGTACACTGAAGCTTTCTTT
TRBV4-3	TRBJ1-1	.	.	CASSQTTGWMNTEAFF	TGCGCCAGCAGCCAAACTACAGGGTGGATGAACACTGAAGCTTTCTTT
TRBV12-3/TRBV12-4	TRBJ2-1	few	.	CASSWTVTYNEQFF	TGTGCCAGCAGTTGGACGGTAACCTACAATGAGCAGTTCTTC
TRBV7-9	TRBJ2-3	few	TRBD1	CASSFETRTGRDTQYF	TGTGCCAGCAGCTTTGAAACTCGGACAGGGCGTGATACGCAGTATTTT
TRBV5-1	TRBJ1-1	many	TRBD1	CASSLDRGNTEAFF	TGCGCCAGCAGCTTGGACAGGGGGAACACTGAAGCTTTCTTT
TRBV29-1	TRBJ1-6	many	.	CSVCRVHNSPLHF	TGCAGCGTGTGCAGGGTCCACAATTCACCCCTCCACTTT
TRBV6-2/TRBV6-3	TRBJ1-1	many	.	CASSYRDRPNTEAFF	TGTGCCAGCAGTTACCGAGACAGACCGAACACTGAAGCTTTCTTT